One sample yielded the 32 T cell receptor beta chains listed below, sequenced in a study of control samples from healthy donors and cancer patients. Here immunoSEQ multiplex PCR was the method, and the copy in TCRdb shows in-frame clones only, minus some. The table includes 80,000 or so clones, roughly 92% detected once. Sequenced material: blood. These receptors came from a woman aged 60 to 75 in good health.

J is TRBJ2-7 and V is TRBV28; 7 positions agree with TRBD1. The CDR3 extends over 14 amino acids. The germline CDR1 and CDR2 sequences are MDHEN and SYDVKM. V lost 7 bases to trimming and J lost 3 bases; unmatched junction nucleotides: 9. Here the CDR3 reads CASTQTGVLYEQYF. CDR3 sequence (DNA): TGTGCCAGCACCCAAACAGGGGTTCTCTACGAGCAGTACTTC.

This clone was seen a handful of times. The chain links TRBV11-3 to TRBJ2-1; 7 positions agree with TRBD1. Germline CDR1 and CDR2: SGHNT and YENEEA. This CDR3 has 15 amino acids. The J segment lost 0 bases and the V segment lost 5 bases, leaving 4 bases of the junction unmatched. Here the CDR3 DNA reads TGTGCCAGCAGCCAGGGGGTGAGCTCCTACAATGAGCAGTTCTTC. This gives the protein CASSQGVSSYNEQFF.

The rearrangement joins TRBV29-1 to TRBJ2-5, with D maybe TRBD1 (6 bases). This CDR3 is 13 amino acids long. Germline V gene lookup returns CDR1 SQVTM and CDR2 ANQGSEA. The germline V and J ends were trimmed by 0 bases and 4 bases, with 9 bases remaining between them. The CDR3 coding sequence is TGCAGCGTTGAAGAGGCAGGGGTAGAGACCCAGTACTTC. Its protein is CSVEEAGVETQYF.

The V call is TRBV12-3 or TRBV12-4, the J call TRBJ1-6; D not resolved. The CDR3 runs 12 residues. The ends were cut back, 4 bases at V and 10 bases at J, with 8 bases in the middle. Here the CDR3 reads CASSSSRSPLHF. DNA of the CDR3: TGTGCCAGCAGTTCCTCGAGGTCACCCCTCCACTTT.

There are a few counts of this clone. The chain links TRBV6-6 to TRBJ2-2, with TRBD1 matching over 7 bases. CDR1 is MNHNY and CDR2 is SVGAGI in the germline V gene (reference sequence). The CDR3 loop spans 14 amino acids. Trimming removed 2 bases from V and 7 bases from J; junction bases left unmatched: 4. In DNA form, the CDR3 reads TGTGCCAGCAGTTACAGGGGGCAGGGCGGGGAGCTGTTTTTT. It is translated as CASSYRGQGGELFF.

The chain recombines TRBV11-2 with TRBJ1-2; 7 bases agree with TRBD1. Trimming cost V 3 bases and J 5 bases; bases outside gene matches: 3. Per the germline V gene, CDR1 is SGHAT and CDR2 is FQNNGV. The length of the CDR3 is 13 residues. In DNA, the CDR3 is TGTGCCAGCAGCTTGGACAGGCAGTATGGCTACACCTTC. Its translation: CASSLDRQYGYTF.

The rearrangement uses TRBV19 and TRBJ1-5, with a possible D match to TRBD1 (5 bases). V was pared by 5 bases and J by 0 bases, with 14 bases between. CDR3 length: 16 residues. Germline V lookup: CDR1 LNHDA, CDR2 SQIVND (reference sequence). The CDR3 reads CASSGGWGTSNQPQHF. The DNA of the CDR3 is TGTGCCAGTAGTGGGGGATGGGGCACTAGCAATCAGCCCCAGCATTTT. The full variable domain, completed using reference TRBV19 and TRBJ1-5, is DGGITQSPKYLFRKEGQNVTLSCEQNLNHDAMYWYRQDPGQGLRLIYYSQIVNDFQKGDIAEGYSVSREKKESFPLTVTSAQKNPTAFYLCASSGGWGTSNQPQHFGDGTRLSIL.

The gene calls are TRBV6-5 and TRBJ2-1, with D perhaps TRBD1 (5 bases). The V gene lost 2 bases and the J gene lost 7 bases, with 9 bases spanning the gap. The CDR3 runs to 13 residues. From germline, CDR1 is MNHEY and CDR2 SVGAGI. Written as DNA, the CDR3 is TGTGCCAGCAGTTACACGACAGAAAATGAGCAGTTCTTC. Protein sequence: CASSYTTENEQFF.

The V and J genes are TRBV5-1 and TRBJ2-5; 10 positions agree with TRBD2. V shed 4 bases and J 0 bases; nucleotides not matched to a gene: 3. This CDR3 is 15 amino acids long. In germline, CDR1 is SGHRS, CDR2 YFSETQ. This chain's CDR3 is CASSVGLANQETQYF. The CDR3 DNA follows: TGCGCCAGCAGCGTGGGACTAGCGAACCAAGAGACCCAGTACTTC.

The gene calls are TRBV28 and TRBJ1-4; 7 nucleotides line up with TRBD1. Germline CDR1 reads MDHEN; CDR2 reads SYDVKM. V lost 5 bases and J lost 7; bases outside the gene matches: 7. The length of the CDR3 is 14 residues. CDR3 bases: TGTGCCAGCAGTAAGACAGGGAGTTCTGAAAAACTGTTTTTT. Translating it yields CASSKTGSSEKLFF.

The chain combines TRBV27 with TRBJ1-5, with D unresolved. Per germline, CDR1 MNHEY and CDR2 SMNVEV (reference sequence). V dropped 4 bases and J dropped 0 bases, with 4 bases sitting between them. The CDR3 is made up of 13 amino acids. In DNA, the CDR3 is TGTGCCAGCAGTTACTATAGCAATCAGCCCCAGCATTTT. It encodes CASSYYSNQPQHF.

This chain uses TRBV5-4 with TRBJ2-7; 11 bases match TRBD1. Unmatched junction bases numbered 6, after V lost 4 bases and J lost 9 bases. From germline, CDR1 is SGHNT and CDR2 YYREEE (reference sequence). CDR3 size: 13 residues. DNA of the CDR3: TGTGCCAGCAGCCTGGACAGGGGGCAAGTGCAGTACTTC. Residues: CASSLDRGQVQYF.

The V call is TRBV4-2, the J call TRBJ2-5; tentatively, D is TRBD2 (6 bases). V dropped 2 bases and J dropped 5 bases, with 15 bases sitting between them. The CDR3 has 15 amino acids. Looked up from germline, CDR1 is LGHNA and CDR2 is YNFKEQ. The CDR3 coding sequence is TGTGCCAGCAGCCAAAATCACGGGAGCGGGGAGACCCAGTACTTC. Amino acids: CASSQNHGSGETQYF.

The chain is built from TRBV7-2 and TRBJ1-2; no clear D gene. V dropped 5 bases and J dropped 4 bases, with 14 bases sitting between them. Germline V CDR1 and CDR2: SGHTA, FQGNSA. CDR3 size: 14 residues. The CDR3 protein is CASSPTYGFYGYTF. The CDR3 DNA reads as TGTGCCAGCAGCCCGACGTACGGATTCTATGGCTACACCTTC.

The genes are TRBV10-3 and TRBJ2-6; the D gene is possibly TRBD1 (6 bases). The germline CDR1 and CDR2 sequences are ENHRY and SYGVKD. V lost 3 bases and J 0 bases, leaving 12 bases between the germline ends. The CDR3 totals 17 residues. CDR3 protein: CAISDRGLSSGANVLTF. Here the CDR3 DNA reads TGTGCCATCAGTGACAGGGGCCTGAGCTCTGGGGCCAACGTCCTGACTTTC.

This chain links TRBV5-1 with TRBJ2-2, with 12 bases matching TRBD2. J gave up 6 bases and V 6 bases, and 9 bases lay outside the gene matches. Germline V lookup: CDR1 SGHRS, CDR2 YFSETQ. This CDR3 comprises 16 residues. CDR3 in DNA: TGCGCCAGCATGCCTAGCGGGAGGGCCGAGTCCGGGGAGCTGTTTTTT. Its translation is CASMPSGRAESGELFF.

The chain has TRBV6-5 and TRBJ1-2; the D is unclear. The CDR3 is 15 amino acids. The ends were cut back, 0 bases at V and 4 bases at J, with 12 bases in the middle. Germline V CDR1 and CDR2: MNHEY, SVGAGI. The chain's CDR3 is CASSYSGGHPYGYTF. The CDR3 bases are TGTGCCAGCAGTTACTCAGGAGGTCACCCCTATGGCTACACCTTC.

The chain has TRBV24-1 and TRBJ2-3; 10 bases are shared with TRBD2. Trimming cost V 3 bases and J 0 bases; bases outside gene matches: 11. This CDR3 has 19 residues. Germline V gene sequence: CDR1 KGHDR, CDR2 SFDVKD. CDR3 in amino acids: CATSDPSSGRAYSTDTQYF. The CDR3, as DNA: TGTGCCACCAGTGATCCGTCCAGCGGGAGGGCCTATAGCACAGATACGCAGTATTTT.

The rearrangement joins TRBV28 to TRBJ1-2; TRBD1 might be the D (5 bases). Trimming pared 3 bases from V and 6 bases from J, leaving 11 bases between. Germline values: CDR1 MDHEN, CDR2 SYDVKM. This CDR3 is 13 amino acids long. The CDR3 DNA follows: TGTGCCAGCAGTTTCACCAGGGATCATGGCTACACCTTC. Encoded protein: CASSFTRDHGYTF.

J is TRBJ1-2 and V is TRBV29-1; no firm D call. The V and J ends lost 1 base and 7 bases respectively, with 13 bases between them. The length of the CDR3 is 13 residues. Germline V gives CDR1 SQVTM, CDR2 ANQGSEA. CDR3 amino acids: CSVEVVSRSGYTF. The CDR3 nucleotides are TGCAGCGTTGAAGTTGTGTCGAGGAGTGGCTACACCTTC.

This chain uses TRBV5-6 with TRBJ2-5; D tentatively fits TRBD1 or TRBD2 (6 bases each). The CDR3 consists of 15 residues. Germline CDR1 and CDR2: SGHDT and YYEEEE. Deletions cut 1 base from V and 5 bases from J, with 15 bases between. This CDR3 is CASSLWREGGETQYF. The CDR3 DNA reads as TGTGCCAGCAGCTTGTGGCGGGAAGGGGGGGAGACCCAGTACTTC.

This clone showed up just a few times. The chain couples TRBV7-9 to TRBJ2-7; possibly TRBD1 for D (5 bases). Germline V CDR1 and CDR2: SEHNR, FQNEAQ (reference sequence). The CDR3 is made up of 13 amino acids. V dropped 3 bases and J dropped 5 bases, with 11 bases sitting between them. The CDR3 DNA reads TGTGCCAGCAGCTTGGCAGGGTGGAACGAGCAGTACTTC. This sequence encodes CASSLAGWNEQYF.

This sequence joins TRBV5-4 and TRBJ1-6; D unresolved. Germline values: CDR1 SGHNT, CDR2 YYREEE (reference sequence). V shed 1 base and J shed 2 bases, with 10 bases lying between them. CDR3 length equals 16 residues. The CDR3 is CASSLSRGTYNSPLHF. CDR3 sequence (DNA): TGTGCCAGCAGCTTGTCTCGGGGAACCTATAATTCACCCCTCCACTTT.

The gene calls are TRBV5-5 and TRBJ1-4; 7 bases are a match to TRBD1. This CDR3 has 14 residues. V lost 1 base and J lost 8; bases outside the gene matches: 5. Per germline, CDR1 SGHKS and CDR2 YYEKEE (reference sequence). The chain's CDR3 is CASSLTDRKEKLFF. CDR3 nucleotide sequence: TGTGCCAGCAGCTTGACGGACAGGAAAGAAAAACTGTTTTTT.

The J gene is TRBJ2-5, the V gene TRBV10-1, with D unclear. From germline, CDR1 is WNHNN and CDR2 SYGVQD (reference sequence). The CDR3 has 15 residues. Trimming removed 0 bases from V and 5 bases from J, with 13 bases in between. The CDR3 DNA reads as TGCGCCAGCAGTGAGTCGAACACGGGTTGGGAGACCCAGTACTTC. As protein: CASSESNTGWETQYF.

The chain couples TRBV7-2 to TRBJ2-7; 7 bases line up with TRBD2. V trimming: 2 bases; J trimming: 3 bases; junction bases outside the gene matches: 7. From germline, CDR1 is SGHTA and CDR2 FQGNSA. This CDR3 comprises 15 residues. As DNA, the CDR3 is TGTGCCAGCAGCTTAAATGGCGGGAGTGACTACGAGCAGTACTTC. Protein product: CASSLNGGSDYEQYF. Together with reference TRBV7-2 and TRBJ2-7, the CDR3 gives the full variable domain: GAGVSQSPSNKVTEKGKDVELRCDPISGHTALYWYRQSLGQGLEFLIYFQGNSAPDKSGLPSDRFSAERTGGSVSTLTIQRTQQEDSAVYLCASSLNGGSDYEQYFGPGTRLTVT.

CDR3 nucleotide sequence: TGTGCCAGCAGCAAACAGAGCGGATTTAGCTCTGGGGCCAACGTCCTGACTTTC. Its translation is CASSKQSGFSSGANVLTF. The rearrangement links TRBV7-9 to TRBJ2-6; maybe TRBD2 (5 bases). Germline CDR1 SEHNR, CDR2 FQNEAQ (reference sequence). This CDR3 spans 18 amino acids. Trimming stripped 5 bases from V and 0 bases from J, with 17 bases between.

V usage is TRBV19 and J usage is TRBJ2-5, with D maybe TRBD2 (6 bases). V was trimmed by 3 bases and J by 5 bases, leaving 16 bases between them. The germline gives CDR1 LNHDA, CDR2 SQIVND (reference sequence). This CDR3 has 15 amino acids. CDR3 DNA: TGTGCCAGTAGTATGCGCCCCGGGAGCGATGAGACCCAGTACTTC. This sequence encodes CASSMRPGSDETQYF.

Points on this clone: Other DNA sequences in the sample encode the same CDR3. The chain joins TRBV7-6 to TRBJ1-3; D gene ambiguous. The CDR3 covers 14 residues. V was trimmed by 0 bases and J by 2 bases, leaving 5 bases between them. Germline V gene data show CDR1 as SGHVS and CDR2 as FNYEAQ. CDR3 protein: CASSLAGTGNTIYF. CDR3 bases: TGTGCCAGCAGCTTAGCAGGGACTGGAAACACCATATATTTT. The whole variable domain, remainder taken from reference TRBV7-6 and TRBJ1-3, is GAGVSQSPRYKVTKRGQDVALRCDPISGHVSLYWYRQALGQGPEFLTYFNYEAQQDKSGLPNDRFSAERPEGSISTLTIQRTEQRDSAMYRCASSLAGTGNTIYFGEGSWLTVV.

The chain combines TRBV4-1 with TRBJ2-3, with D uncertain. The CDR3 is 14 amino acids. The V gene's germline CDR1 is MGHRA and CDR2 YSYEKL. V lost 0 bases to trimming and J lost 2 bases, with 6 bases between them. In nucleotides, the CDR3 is TGCGCCAGCAGCCAAGAGGAATACACAGATACGCAGTATTTT. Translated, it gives CASSQEEYTDTQYF.

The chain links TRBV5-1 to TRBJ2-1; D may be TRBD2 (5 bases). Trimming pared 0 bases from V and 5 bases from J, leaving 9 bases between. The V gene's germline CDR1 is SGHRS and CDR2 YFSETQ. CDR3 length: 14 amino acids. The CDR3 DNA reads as TGCGCCAGCAGCTTGGCGGAGGCGGACAATGAGCAGTTCTTC. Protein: CASSLAEADNEQFF.

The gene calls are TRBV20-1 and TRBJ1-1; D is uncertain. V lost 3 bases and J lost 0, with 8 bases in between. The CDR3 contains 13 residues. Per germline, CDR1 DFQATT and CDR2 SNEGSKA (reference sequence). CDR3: CSASTEMNTEAFF. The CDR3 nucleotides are TGCAGTGCTAGTACAGAGATGAACACTGAAGCTTTCTTT.